This T cell receptor (beta chain) derives from a study of T cell repertoires in cytomegalovirus infection. Study in general: Shared public TCR beta signatures pointed to both CMV infection and a matching HLA type. Study-level points and caveats: The ex vivo response was dominated by HLA-C-restricted CMV-specific TCR beta clonotypes.

A few counts support this clonotype. Its antigen is not known. MiXCR, applied by TCRdb to the reads, yields one record per CDR3 protein. The sample yields 150,000 or so distinct CDR3 sequences, roughly 21% seen once. The CDR3 totals 16 residues. Germline CDR1 reads SEHNR; CDR2 reads FQNEAQ (reference sequence). The V and J ends lost 10 bases and 2 bases respectively, with 21 bases between them. The source was CD8+ T cells from cultured PBMCs, collected from culture after CMV antigen stimulation. The rearrangement links TRBV7-9 to TRBJ2-4, with D possibly called TRBD1 or TRBD2 (5 bases each). The receptor was isolated from a human donor in good health (CMV status not recorded). Some clones in this sample may be carry-over from other donors' samples. The CDR3 is CATREGPNSPKNIQYF. In nucleotides, the CDR3 is TGTGCCACCCGTGAGGGACCGAACAGCCCCAAAAACATTCAGTACTTC.